A single sample is the source of the 10 T cell receptor beta chains below, sequenced in a study of T cell responses to AZD1222 COVID-19 vaccine. Assay: immunoSEQ multiplex PCR; the TCRdb copy retains only in-frame clones and omits some. This table has 150,000 to 200,000 clones, 80% to 95% appearing once. Material: peripheral blood, obtained on day 0 of AZD1222 vaccination. These receptors were collected from an adult in good health.

This sequence joins TRBV4-1 and TRBJ2-1; D is ambiguous. The V gene lost 1 base and the J gene lost 5 bases, with 3 bases spanning the gap. Germline CDR1 MGHRA, CDR2 YSYEKL. The CDR3 runs to 12 residues. The CDR3 nucleotides read TGCGCCAGCAGCCAAGGGGACAATGAGCAGTTCTTC. Residues: CASSQGDNEQFF.

V and J are TRBV28 and TRBJ2-7; 7 bases are shared with TRBD2. The germline CDR1 and CDR2 sequences are MDHEN and SYDVKM. The CDR3 has 16 amino acids. The trim removed 1 base at V and 3 bases at J, leaving 9 bases unmatched. CDR3 bases: TGTGCCAGCAGTTTATCCGCGTTGGGCGGGAGCTACGAGCAGTACTTC. Translating it yields CASSLSALGGSYEQYF.

This clone was counted once. The chain couples TRBV7-9 to TRBJ2-3, with D tentatively TRBD2 (6 bases). CDR3 length: 16 residues. Per the germline V gene, CDR1 is SEHNR and CDR2 is FQNEAQ (reference sequence). Trimming took off 1 base at V and 0 bases at J, with 11 bases between the two ends. The CDR3 coding sequence is TGTGCCAGCAGCTTAGGGAGGGGTACTAGCACAGATACGCAGTATTTT. It encodes CASSLGRGTSTDTQYF.

The rearrangement joins TRBV5-4 to TRBJ2-2, with D unclear. V lost 4 bases to trimming and J lost 5 bases, with 3 bases between them. The V gene's germline CDR1 is SGHNT and CDR2 YYREEE (reference sequence). The CDR3 is 11 residues long. The CDR3 DNA reads as TGTGCCAGCAGCGATACCGGGGAGCTGTTTTTT. Translating gives CASSDTGELFF.

This sequence joins TRBV29-1 and TRBJ1-3; D unresolved. Trimming removed 4 bases from V and 0 bases from J, with 10 bases in between. CDR1 SQVTM and CDR2 ANQGSEA come from the germline V gene. CDR3 length: 14 residues. This CDR3 reads CSVVAQNSGNTIYF. In nucleotides, the CDR3 is TGCAGCGTTGTTGCGCAGAACTCTGGAAACACCATATATTTT.

The chain combines TRBV29-1 with TRBJ1-4; D gene uncertain. Germline V CDR1 and CDR2: SQVTM, ANQGSEA. V dropped 4 bases and J dropped 5 bases, with 8 bases sitting between them. CDR3 length: 12 residues. The CDR3 DNA reads as TGCAGCGTTGGAGATACCAATGAAAAACTGTTTTTT. Translating gives CSVGDTNEKLFF.

This chain joins TRBV9 and TRBJ2-5; D is perhaps TRBD1 (5 bases). V shed 2 bases and J shed 5 bases, with 10 bases lying between them. CDR1 and CDR2 from the germline V gene are SGDLS and YYNGEE. CDR3 length: 13 residues. CDR3 protein: CASSVPPGETQYF. The CDR3 DNA follows: TGTGCCAGCAGCGTCCCCCCAGGGGAGACCCAGTACTTC.

The genes are TRBV28 and TRBJ1-2, with D perhaps TRBD1 (6 bases). In germline, CDR1 is MDHEN, CDR2 SYDVKM. Trimming cost V 9 bases and J 2 bases, with 25 bases left between them. The CDR3 has 17 residues. The CDR3: CASNPLAGAGVNYGYTF. CDR3 in DNA: TGTGCCAGTAACCCTTTGGCAGGGGCAGGGGTAAACTATGGCTACACCTTC.

This chain connects TRBV7-8 to TRBJ1-2, with TRBD1 identical over 8 bases. Trimming at V came to 2 bases and at J to 2 bases, leaving 10 bases not matched to a gene. Germline CDR1 reads SGHVS; CDR2 reads FQNEAQ. This CDR3 has 17 residues. The CDR3 bases are TGTGCCAGCAGCTTACGATCCAGGACAGGGACGAACTATGGCTACACCTTC. This encodes CASSLRSRTGTNYGYTF.

The gene calls are TRBV28 and TRBJ2-4, with 9 bases aligning to TRBD2. This CDR3 has 15 amino acids. Germline CDR1 and CDR2: MDHEN and SYDVKM. J was trimmed by 3 bases and V by 7 bases; bases with no gene match: 7. CDR3 protein: CASTSGGRGKNIQYF. CDR3 nucleotides: TGTGCCAGCACCAGCGGGGGGCGCGGCAAAAACATTCAGTACTTC.